This TCR beta chain was sequenced for a study of tumor-infiltrating lymphocytes in localized non-small cell lung cancer. Produced via immunoSEQ multiplex PCR; TCRdb's table is partial and in-frame only. The sample lists 6,000 or so clones, approximately 82% occurring once. The receptor was isolated from a human donor with non-small cell lung cancer. Sequences were obtained from lung tumor tissue.

CDR3 sequence (DNA): TGTGCCTGGAGTGTCCATCGAGGGGAGCTGTTTTTT. This translates into CAWSVHRGELFF. The chain is built from TRBV30 and TRBJ2-2; D not certain. CDR1 is GTSNPN and CDR2 is SVGIG in the germline V gene (reference sequence). CDR3 length: 12 amino acids. V lost 0 bases and J 8 bases, leaving 7 bases between the germline ends.